Listed here is a single T cell receptor beta chain. It has no known antigen specificity. Base quality data are lacking; no much larger clone is found one base away. The data are from a study of blood T cell repertoires in COVID-19 (dated by TCRdb to 2018 to 2021). For the study in its entirety: Collaborator samples came from the United States, Italy and Spain and covered acute and convalescent phases of COVID-19. The prospective study material was composed of cDNA or gDNA derived from T cells, B-cell-depleted T cells, or PBMCs. Subjects who had been exposed to COVID-19, were actively infected with it, or had recovered from it provided the deeply sampled blood TCRbeta repertoires that made up the dataset. The repertoires were made available in a free public database intended to serve as a resource for research on the immune response to SARS-CoV-2. The samples were drawn from two sources: the first 160 participants of the ongoing ImmuneRACE study, and 1,254 subjects contributed by 6 global collaborators. The sample metadata nearly always contained a de-identified subject ID, COVID-19 status, age in years and sex. HLA class I and class II types, where available, came from metadata supplied by the sample provider rather than from assay-based typing.

The immunoSEQ Assay, a bias-controlled multiplex PCR, was used to amplify TCRbeta CDR3 regions from genomic DNA. Regarding the original processing steps: Within the assay, amplification of reference gene primers was used to estimate how many nucleated cells each sample contained. To quantify the absolute abundance of each unique TCRbeta CDR3 rearrangement, sequence reads were collapsed and filtered. For each sample, productive Simpson clonality was calculated as the square root of Simpson's diversity index across productive rearrangements. This is the immuneACCESS table as TCRdb keeps it, with only in-frame sequences that have V and J called. A part of the clones is gone; compared with another copy, unresolved V genes explain less than half, and the rest is unexplained. That table supplies the V and J calls and clone size; D and trimming were determined from the DNA. This sample is represented by 93,000 or so clones; about 85% of them were singletons. The ten largest clones take up just over 3% of the sample.

Whole blood was collected in K2EDTA tubes by collaborating institutions according to the institutions' own protocols. For TCRbeta analysis, collaborators shipped samples in one of three forms: frozen whole blood, isolated PBMCs, or DNA extracted from either of those sample types. The research as a whole found: How much clinical and demographic metadata was included differed by source and by participant, and the metadata was provided uncurated.

The receptor's source is a man in his fifties or sixties in a cohort sampled during active COVID-19. Sequencing used peripheral blood.

The CDR3 has the sequence CASRLDLEENYGYTF. At the DNA level, the sequence is TGCGCCAGCAGGCTGGACCTGGAGGAAAACTATGGCTACACCTTC. Recombination linked TRBV5-1 to TRBJ1-2; the D gene is unclear. The V end loses 5 bases and the J end loses 2 bases, and a stretch of 16 bases separates them. The CDR1 and CDR2 encoded by the germline V gene are SGHRS and YFSETQ. Including cysteine and phenylalanine, the CDR3 has 15 amino acids. The CDR3 DNA has 45 bases and is translated from base 1.